This T cell receptor beta chain was captured in a study of blood T cells in healthy people across ages. With regard to this clonotype: Its target is unknown.

A second PCR of about 6 to 12 cycles used a sample-barcoded 5' primer and a J-beta primer mix. MiXCR was run by TCRdb on the 5' RACE reads, yielding one entry per CDR3 protein. The repertoire holds 750,000 to 1,000,000 distinct CDR3 sequences, with about 29% as singletons. In germline, CDR1 is SGHRS, CDR2 YFSETQ. V lost 0 bases to trimming and J lost 7 bases, with 17 bases between them. The CDR3 spans 16 residues. Whole-study results and caveats: Strong correlation was found linking TCR beta diversity to naive T cell percentage. Among T cells, TCR beta diversity per million cells dropped roughly linearly as age rose.

The same sample was also studied in work on T cells of mothers and their children. From that paper: In cDNA synthesis, all of the extracted RNA was used at around 1.5 ug per 15 ul.

This sequence was found in a woman between 40 and 50 years old in good health. Material for sequencing was blood. This chain links TRBV5-1 with TRBJ1-5, with TRBD1 as a possible D gene (6 bases). The CDR3 reads CASSLDPQGSGQPQHF. The CDR3 DNA is TGCGCCAGCAGCTTGGACCCACAGGGTTCGGGGCAGCCCCAGCATTTT.